The 13 T cell receptor beta chains below were found in one sample sequenced in a study of OX40 agonist ivuxolimab in advanced cancers. Repertoires were generated with immunoSEQ multiplex PCR, while TCRdb's copy carries only in-frame clones and drops some. The sample contains about 77,000 clones, 83% of which appear only once. Specimen: CD4+ or CD8+ T cells sorted from blood, collected in a trial of the OX40 agonist ivuxolimab. Receptors originate from an adult with an advanced solid tumor such as melanoma, head and neck, liver or kidney cancer.

This chain uses TRBV5-6 with TRBJ1-5; D ambiguous. This CDR3 comprises 13 residues. Germline CDR1 SGHDT, CDR2 YYEEEE. V lost 6 bases, J lost 0 bases, and 7 bases lay in between. The CDR3 sequence: CASTFRSNQPQHF. In nucleotides, the CDR3 is TGTGCCAGCACCTTTCGTAGCAATCAGCCCCAGCATTTT.

The chain combines TRBV7-2 with TRBJ1-2; TRBD1 matches at 7 bases. This CDR3 has 15 amino acids. The V segment lost 5 bases and the J segment 1 base; nucleotides outside the gene matches: 7. Germline V lookup: CDR1 SGHTA, CDR2 FQGNSA. In DNA, the CDR3 is TGTGCCAGCAGCATGAGACAGGGTGGTAACTATGGCTACACCTTC. This translates into CASSMRQGGNYGYTF.

The rearrangement uses TRBV5-4 and TRBJ2-1; perhaps TRBD1 as D (6 bases). Germline V lookup: CDR1 SGHNT, CDR2 YYREEE (reference sequence). The CDR3 is 14 residues long. The V gene lost 4 bases and the J gene lost 5 bases, with 13 bases spanning the gap. The CDR3 coding sequence is TGTGCCAGCAGCCGCGACAGGACCCACAATGAGCAGTTCTTC. It is translated as CASSRDRTHNEQFF. Combining the CDR3 with reference TRBV5-4 and TRBJ2-1 gives the whole variable domain ETGVTQSPTHLIKTRGQQVTLRCSSQSGHNTVSWYQQALGQGPQFIFQYYREEENGRGNFPPRFSGLQFPNYSSELNVNALELDDSALYLCASSRDRTHNEQFFGPGTRLTVL.

The CDR3 DNA is TGTGCCAGCAGCTTATTGGGTGAGCAGTTCTTC. It encodes CASSLLGEQFF. The rearrangement links TRBV7-8 to TRBJ2-1; D is uncertain. Germline assignment: CDR1 SGHVS and CDR2 FQNEAQ. V lost 2 bases to trimming and J lost 9 bases, with 5 bases between them. The CDR3 runs to 11 residues. Complete variable domain (other parts from reference TRBV7-8 and TRBJ2-1): GAGVSQSPRYKVAKRGQDVALRCDPISGHVSLFWYQQALGQGPEFLTYFQNEAQLDKSGLPSDRFFAERPEGSVSTLKIQRTQQEDSAVYLCASSLLGEQFFGPGTRLTVL.

This chain links TRBV29-1 with TRBJ1-3; D is ambiguous. Trimming removed 6 bases from V and 0 bases from J, with 6 bases in between. Germline-derived CDR1 and CDR2 are SQVTM and ANQGSEA. CDR3 length equals 12 residues. The DNA for the CDR3 is TGCAGCGTCGTGGGCTCTGGAAACACCATATATTTT. Protein product: CSVVGSGNTIYF. The entire variable domain, with the rest obtained from reference TRBV29-1 and TRBJ1-3, is as follows: SAVISQKPSRDICQRGTSLTIQCQVDSQVTMMFWYRQQPGQSLTLIATANQGSEATYESGFVIDKFPISRPNLTFSTLTVSNMSPEDSSIYLCSVVGSGNTIYFGEGSWLTVV.

The chain combines TRBV6-5 with TRBJ2-5; the D is unclear. From germline, CDR1 is MNHEY and CDR2 SVGAGI. There are 14 residues in the CDR3. Between the trimmed V and J ends, which lost 5 bases and 2 bases, there was a span of 12 bases. CDR3 DNA: TGTGCCAGCAGTCGGACCCTGTGGCAAGAGACCCAGTACTTC. This gives the protein CASSRTLWQETQYF.

The rearrangement joins TRBV5-8 to TRBJ1-6, with 7 bases lining up with TRBD1. The germline V gene encodes CDR1 SGHTS and CDR2 YDEGEE. CDR3 length equals 16 residues. With 7 bases clipped from V and 2 bases from J, the junction kept 9 bases outside the gene matches. The CDR3, as DNA: TGTGCCAGCCGAGGGGGCCCCACAACCTATAATTCACCCCTCCACTTT. It is translated as CASRGGPTTYNSPLHF.

The chain joins TRBV21-1 to TRBJ1-1. TRBV21-1 is classified as a pseudogene. The CDR3 sequence is 15 residues long. CDR3 in DNA: TGTGCCAGCAAGCAAGGGGACGGATCTAACACTGAAGCTTTCTTT. The encoded protein is CASKQGDGSNTEAFF.

This clone occurred once. The genes are TRBV27 and TRBJ2-1, with 7 bases lining up with TRBD2. V lost 5 bases, J lost 6 bases, and 10 bases stayed unmatched. Germline CDR1 is MNHEY and CDR2 is SMNVEV (reference sequence). The CDR3 loop spans 15 amino acids. The CDR3 DNA follows: TGTGCCAGCAGTCCCCGGGACTACCATGCCAATGAGCAGTTCTTC. This translates into CASSPRDYHANEQFF.

This clone has just one count. V is TRBV5-1 and J is TRBJ1-3; no clear D gene. Germline-derived CDR1 and CDR2 are SGHRS and YFSETQ. The CDR3 contains 15 residues. Trimming pared 4 bases from V and 4 bases from J, leaving 15 bases between. The CDR3 reads CASSANGEQGNTIYF. The CDR3, as DNA: TGCGCCAGCAGCGCGAACGGTGAACAAGGAAACACCATATATTTT.

In this sample, this clone turned up once. This chain links TRBV7-2 with TRBJ2-7, with D possibly being TRBD2 (5 bases). The CDR3 extends over 15 amino acids. Germline V lookup: CDR1 SGHTA, CDR2 FQGNSA. V lost 8 bases, J lost 3 bases, and 20 bases lay in between. The CDR3 loop reads CASSLQTNGDYEQYF. The CDR3 bases are TGTGCCAGCTCCCTCCAGACGAACGGGGACTACGAGCAGTACTTC.

This chain links TRBV30 with TRBJ2-1, with D uncertain. The length of the CDR3 is 11 residues. Trimming cost V 1 base and J 7 bases, with 5 bases left between them. Germline V CDR1 and CDR2: GTSNPN, SVGIG (reference sequence). CDR3: CAWSGENEQFF. DNA for the CDR3: TGTGCCTGGAGTGGTGAAAATGAGCAGTTCTTC.

J is TRBJ1-5 and V is TRBV5-1; D might be TRBD1 (5 bases). The CDR3 sequence is 14 residues long. CDR1 is SGHRS, CDR2 YFSETQ, per germline. Between the trimmed V and J ends, which lost 2 bases and 7 bases, there was a span of 13 bases. Here the CDR3 reads CASSLGDSGQPQHF. CDR3 DNA sequence: TGCGCCAGCAGCTTAGGGGACTCTGGACAGCCCCAGCATTTT.